This T cell receptor (beta chain) was recorded in a study of CD4+ T cells in melanoma. Study results and caveats: Neoantigen-specific CD4+ T cells in melanoma reportedly had diverse differentiation states.

The germline V and J ends were trimmed by 7 bases and 4 bases, with 19 bases remaining between them. The CDR3 runs to 15 residues. CDR1 and CDR2 (germline): MNHNY, SVGAGI (reference sequence). Details on this clone: Its target is unknown.

Sequencing used immunoSEQ multiplex PCR; TCRdb keeps in-frame clones, though not all of them. The sample lists fewer than 150,000 clones; 92% were seen once. The chain has TRBV6-6 and TRBJ2-5; D assignment may be TRBD1 or TRBD2 (5 bases each). This receptor was identified in a human donor with melanoma. CDR3 loop: CASTLDSRGLETQYF. The CDR3 bases are TGTGCCAGCACCTTAGACAGCCGGGGATTAGAGACCCAGTACTTC.